This TCR beta chain originates from a study of blood T cell repertoires in COVID-19. The assay was immunoSEQ multiplex PCR, and TCRdb's table has in-frame clones only and misses some. The sample has around 200,000 clones; approximately 84% are singletons. CDR1 and CDR2 (germline): MGHRA, YSYEKL. V lost 3 bases and J 5 bases, leaving 13 bases between the germline ends. The CDR3 spans 14 residues. The TCR sequence derives from a woman of 80 years or more with acute or convalescent COVID-19. What was sequenced was peripheral blood. The chain links TRBV4-1 to TRBJ2-5; D possibly corresponds to TRBD1 (6 bases). CDR3 residues: CASSHTGLGETQYF. The CDR3 region has the DNA TGCGCCAGCAGCCACACAGGGTTGGGCGAGACCCAGTACTTC.